A selection of T cell receptor beta chains follows, all from one sample in a study of cytomegalovirus exposure and HLA in healthy donors. The protocol was immunoSEQ multiplex PCR, while the TCRdb copy is restricted to in-frame clones and leaves out a portion. This sample carries around 56,000 clones, approximately 93% of them seen once, and the ten largest clones take around 1.7%. The sequenced sample consisted of PBMCs. These receptors all stem from a woman under 30 in good health and CMV-seropositive. CDR3s include the opening cysteine and the closing phenylalanine or tryptophan. A D gene is named only where the DNA matches it firmly. Clone size is shown for a subset of rows, as once, few, many or a class of expanded clone.

j_call d_call v_call clone_size cdr3_nt cdr3_aa
TRBJ1-3 . TRBV7-9 once TGTGCCAGCAGCGACACAGGGAGCTCCTCTGGAAACACCATATATTTT CASSDTGSSSGNTIYF
TRBJ1-2 . TRBV6-5 once TGTGCCAGCAGTAACCCATCAGGGTACCGTGGCTACACCTTC CASSNPSGYRGYTF
TRBJ1-6 . TRBV6-5 . TGTGCCAGCAGTTGGAGCTCCTATAATTCACCCCTCCACTTT CASSWSSYNSPLHF
TRBJ1-1 . TRBV27 once TGTGCCAGCAGCCATTTAGGGGGGGCTGAAGCTTTCTTT CASSHLGGAEAFF
TRBJ2-1 TRBD2 TRBV7-3 . TGTGCCAGCAGCCTGAGCGGGGGGGGAGGGAATGAGCAGTTCTTC CASSLSGGGGNEQFF
TRBJ2-5 . TRBV6-1 . TGTGCCAGCAGGAAACCGGGTCAAGAGACCCAGTACTTC CASRKPGQETQYF
TRBJ1-3 . TRBV7-9 . TGTGCCAGCAGCTTAGGGCGCTTCCAAGGGGCGTCTGGAAACACCATATATTTT CASSLGRFQGASGNTIYF
TRBJ2-4 TRBD1 TRBV10-3 . TGTGCCATCAGTGAGGTGGTTACAGGGGGACCCCCACAGTACTTC CAISEVVTGGPPQYF
TRBJ2-3 . TRBV30 . TGTGCCTGGAGTGTACGGAGGGCAGATACGCAGTATTTT CAWSVRRADTQYF
TRBJ1-5 TRBD1 TRBV18 . TGTGCCAGCTCACCTGGGGACAGTGCCAGGCAGCCCCAGCATTTT CASSPGDSARQPQHF
TRBJ2-7 . TRBV4-3 . TGCGCCAGCAGCCAAGATTTGAACAGGCCCTACGAGCAGTACTTC CASSQDLNRPYEQYF
TRBJ2-7 TRBD1 TRBV4-1 . TGCGCCAGCAGCCACGACAGGGCCTCCTACGAGCAGTACTTC CASSHDRASYEQYF
TRBJ1-3 . TRBV19 . TGTGCCAGTAGTTTTGGGGCGCTTGGAAACACCATATATTTT CASSFGALGNTIYF
TRBJ1-1 . TRBV5-6 . TGTGCCAGCAGCTTCTACTTGAACACTGAAGCTTTCTTT CASSFYLNTEAFF
TRBJ1-1 . TRBV2 . TGTGCCAGCAAGTTCGGCTCGCGGGCTGAAGCTTTCTTT CASKFGSRAEAFF
TRBJ1-2 . TRBV27 . TGTGCCAGGCCAGGGGCGCGAGCCTGTGGCTACACCTTC CARPGARACGYTF
TRBJ2-3 . TRBV27 . TGTGCCAGCAGTTTATCCCCCCCCGCGCTTTCGCGGACAGATACGCAGTATTTT CASSLSPPALSRTDTQYF
TRBJ2-6 . TRBV25-1 . TGTGCCAGCGGGGGGACCTCTGGGGCCAACGTCCTGACTTTC CASGGTSGANVLTF
TRBJ1-2 TRBD1 TRBV6-4 . TGTGCCAGCAGTGCCTCGATACAGGGGGGTGGCTACACCTTC CASSASIQGGGYTF
TRBJ2-5 . TRBV23-1 . TGCGCCAGCAGTCGTCGCAGTTTTCAAGAGACCCAGTACTTC CASSRRSFQETQYF
TRBJ2-3 . TRBV6-1 . TGTGCCAGCGGTCGACGGGTTAGCAACACAGATACGCAGTATTTT CASGRRVSNTDTQYF
TRBJ1-4 . TRBV18 . TGTGCCAGCTCACGAAACCGGGAGGAAAAACTGTTTTTT CASSRNREEKLFF
TRBJ2-7 TRBD1 TRBV7-9 . TGTGCCAGCAGCTTCGAGGACAGGGCCCGGGAGCAGTACTTC CASSFEDRAREQYF
TRBJ1-2 . TRBV30 . TGTGCCTGGAGTCGGTTCCAGGCTAACTATGGCTACACCTTC CAWSRFQANYGYTF
TRBJ2-2 . TRBV27 . TGTGCCAGCAGTTTAAAGATAGCCGGGGAGCTGTTTTTT CASSLKIAGELFF
TRBJ1-5 TRBD1 TRBV5-6 . TGTGCCAGCAGCCTTGACAGGGTAAATCAGCCCCAGCATTTT CASSLDRVNQPQHF
TRBJ2-5 TRBD2 TRBV5-4 . TGTGCCAGCAGCTCAAAGGGTAGCGGGGGGGAACAAGAGACCCAGTACTTC CASSSKGSGGEQETQYF
TRBJ2-2 . TRBV2 . TGTGCCAGCAAGGTTTGGGGGCCGGACACCGGGGAGCTGTTTTTT CASKVWGPDTGELFF
TRBJ1-1 . TRBV7-9 . TGTGCCAGCAGCCCCCGAGAGAACACTGAAGCTTTCTTT CASSPRENTEAFF
TRBJ2-7 . TRBV4-1 once TGCGCCAGCAGCCAGGTAGGGGTCCCCTACGAGCAGTACTTC CASSQVGVPYEQYF
TRBJ1-2 . TRBV29-1 few TGCAGCGAGAGAACTAACTATGGCTACACCTTC CSERTNYGYTF
TRBJ1-4 . TRBV19 . TGTGCCAGTAGTATCCTGGGCGGGAACGAAAAACTGTTTTTT CASSILGGNEKLFF
TRBJ2-1 TRBD2 TRBV19 . TGTGCCAGCCACGCTAGCGGGGGGTTAAATGAGCAGTTCTTC CASHASGGLNEQFF
TRBJ1-1 . TRBV13 once TGTGCCAGCAGCTTTAGGTCCGGGTCTGAAGCTTTCTTT CASSFRSGSEAFF
TRBJ2-2 . TRBV30 . TGTGCCTTCCCCCAAGGAGCCGCGAACACCGGGGAGCTGTTTTTT CAFPQGAANTGELFF
TRBJ1-6 . TRBV30 . TGTGCCTGGAGTGGAGACAGCGAGAATTCACCCCTCCACTTT CAWSGDSENSPLHF
TRBJ2-2 TRBD1 TRBV11-2 . TGTGCCAGCAGCTTGGGTTGGGACAGGGCAAACGGGGAGCTGTTTTTT CASSLGWDRANGELFF
TRBJ2-3 TRBD1 TRBV4-1 . TGCGCCAGCAGCCCAACCACCGGGACAGGGAAGAAGTATTTT CASSPTTGTGKKYF
TRBJ2-5 . TRBV2 . TGTGCCAGCAAAGGTCTAGGAGGAGAGACCCAGTACTTC CASKGLGGETQYF
TRBJ2-7 . TRBV6-1 . TGTGCCAGCAGTAGGGGGGGGGACACCTACGAGCAGTACTTC CASSRGGDTYEQYF
TRBJ1-6 TRBD1 TRBV18 . TGTGCCAGCACCTCCCCCGGGACAGGGGCTTCACCCCTCCACTTT CASTSPGTGASPLHF
TRBJ2-5 . TRBV6-1 . TGTGCCAGCAGAGGAAGGGGTTACCAAGAGACCCAGTACTTC CASRGRGYQETQYF